Sequencing of this TCR beta chain was carried out in a study of blood T cell repertoires in COVID-19. Measured with immunoSEQ multiplex PCR; TCRdb has only the in-frame clones, and not every one. The table has approximately 250,000 clones, 84% seen once. The CDR3 is 14 amino acids. V was pared by 5 bases and J by 0 bases, with 8 bases between. In germline, CDR1 is MNHEY, CDR2 SMNVEV (reference sequence). The chain is built from TRBV27 and TRBJ1-5; D is unresolved. The TCR sequence derives from a human donor in a cohort sampled during active COVID-19. Sequenced: peripheral blood. The CDR3, as DNA: TGTGCCAGCAGTGGCCTGGCTAGCAATCAGCCCCAGCATTTT. Translated: CASSGLASNQPQHF.